What follows are 9 T cell receptor beta chains derived from one specimen sequenced in a study of blood T cell repertoires in COVID-19 (dated by TCRdb to about 2020). The library came from the immunoSEQ multiplex PCR assay. The immuneACCESS repertoire file appears here via TCRdb, limited to in-frame rearrangements. These files lack a portion of the clones; in checked studies, under half of the deficit traces to unresolved V genes, and the cause of the others is not known. Present in this sample are about 82,000 clones, over 80% of which were seen just once. Jointly, the top ten make up 18% of the sample. The sequenced sample was peripheral blood. The receptors shown here come from a man at least 80 years old with active or convalescent COVID-19.

The rearrangement joins TRBV13 to TRBJ1-4, with a possible D match to TRBD1 (5 bases). V lost 3 bases and J lost 16, with 18 bases in between. The CDR3 sequence is 13 residues long. CDR1 and CDR2 from the germline V gene are PRHDT and FYEKMQ (reference sequence). DNA for the CDR3: TGTGCCAGCAGCTTGGGAGTCGGGGGAAAGCCGTTTTTT. Amino acids: CASSLGVGGKPFF.

The chain joins TRBV5-1 to TRBJ2-3; tentative D call: TRBD2 (5 bases). Trimming stripped 1 base from V and 2 bases from J, with 14 bases between. Germline values: CDR1 SGHRS, CDR2 YFSETQ. The CDR3 runs to 16 residues. This CDR3 is CASSLWGDKNTDTQYF. CDR3 bases: TGCGCCAGCAGCTTGTGGGGAGATAAGAACACAGATACGCAGTATTTT.

The chain uses TRBV5-1 and TRBJ2-3; 11 bases line up with TRBD2. CDR3 length: 16 amino acids. Germline loops: CDR1 SGHRS, CDR2 YFSETQ. V lost 4 bases and J lost 0; bases outside the gene matches: 4. The CDR3 DNA is TGCGCCAGCAGCCCATTAGCGGGGGGGAGCACAGATACGCAGTATTTT. Translated: CASSPLAGGSTDTQYF.

The chain recombines TRBV7-2 with TRBJ2-3; tentative D call: TRBD2 (7 bases). The CDR3 spans 15 residues. The germline CDR1 and CDR2 sequences are SGHTA and FQGNSA. Between the trimmed V and J ends, which lost 6 bases and 2 bases, there was a span of 15 bases. CDR3 residues: CASSPMGGATDTQYF. Written as DNA, the CDR3 is TGTGCCAGCAGTCCAATGGGGGGGGCCACAGATACGCAGTATTTT. The variable domain in full, completed from reference TRBV7-2 and TRBJ2-3, reads GAGVSQSPSNKVTEKGKDVELRCDPISGHTALYWYRQSLGQGLEFLIYFQGNSAPDKSGLPSDRFSAERTGGSVSTLTIQRTQQEDSAVYLCASSPMGGATDTQYFGPGTRLTVL.

The rearrangement joins TRBV28 to TRBJ1-4, with no clear D. CDR1 MDHEN and CDR2 SYDVKM come from the germline V gene. The V end lost 1 base, the J end lost 4 bases, and 10 bases lay between the germline ends. The CDR3 length is 15 residues. The DNA for the CDR3 is TGTGCCAGCAGTTTATTTGGGCTTAATAATGAAAAACTGTTTTTT. As protein: CASSLFGLNNEKLFF.

The V gene is TRBV11-2, the J gene TRBJ2-5, with TRBD1 identical over 10 bases. CDR3 length: 16 amino acids. The junction had 11 bases not matched to a gene; V was cut back by 5 bases and J by 5 bases. Germline V CDR1 and CDR2: SGHAT, FQNNGV. The CDR3 bases are TGTGCCAGCAGCGTCTGGACAGGGGGTTTGATTGAGACCCAGTACTTC. Protein product: CASSVWTGGLIETQYF.

CDR3 loop: CATRGGGSGANVLTF. CDR3 nucleotide sequence: TGTGCCACCAGGGGAGGCGGCTCTGGGGCCAACGTCCTGACTTTC. The J gene is TRBJ2-6, the V gene TRBV24-1; TRBD2 is a possible D gene (6 bases). V lost 7 bases to trimming and J lost 0 bases, with 9 bases between them. There are 15 residues in the CDR3. Germline assignment: CDR1 KGHDR and CDR2 SFDVKD.

The rearrangement joins TRBV27 to TRBJ1-4; the match to TRBD1 covers 7 bases. CDR1 is MNHEY and CDR2 is SMNVEV in the germline V gene (reference sequence). The CDR3 sequence is 16 residues long. The trim removed 5 bases at V and 8 bases at J, leaving 14 bases unmatched. CDR3 sequence reads: CASSLRTGWGGEKLFF. For the CDR3, the DNA is TGTGCCAGCAGTCTACGGACAGGATGGGGTGGGGAAAAACTGTTTTTT.

The J gene is TRBJ1-1, the V gene TRBV5-1; 12 positions match TRBD1. Germline values: CDR1 SGHRS, CDR2 YFSETQ. CDR3 length: 17 residues. With V trimmed by 3 bases and J by 5 bases, 11 bases remained unmatched. Here the CDR3 reads CASSSGTGGAGVTEAFF. CDR3 coding DNA: TGCGCCAGCAGCTCCGGGACAGGGGGCGCGGGGGTAACTGAAGCTTTCTTT.